These T cell receptor beta chains were read from a single sample in a study of cytomegalovirus exposure and HLA in healthy donors. Assay: immunoSEQ multiplex PCR; the TCRdb copy retains only in-frame clones and omits some. This sample's table reports more than 100,000 clones. Sequencing was performed on PBMCs. The receptors come from a young man in good health and CMV-seronegative. Both conserved end residues are part of each CDR3. The D gene is left open where the match is weak.

TRBJ1-4	-	TRBV7-6	TGTGCCAGCAGCTTAGGCTACGGGAACACGCTGGATGAAAAACTGTTTTTT	CASSLGYGNTLDEKLFF
TRBJ2-3	-	TRBV11-2	TGTGCCAGCAGCCCGCGGGACCACACAGATACGCAGTATTTT	CASSPRDHTDTQYF
TRBJ2-7	TRBD1	TRBV29-1	TGCAGCGTTGAGCCGACAGGGGGCGCGCAGTACTTC	CSVEPTGGAQYF
TRBJ1-1	TRBD1	TRBV6-5	TGTGCCAGCAGTTCCCCTACAGGGGGGAGCACTGAAGCTTTCTTT	CASSSPTGGSTEAFF
TRBJ1-2	-	TRBV25-1	TGTGCCAGTTGGGGGGGATATGGCTACACCTTC	CASWGGYGYTF
TRBJ2-3	TRBD2	TRBV9	TGTGCCAGCAGCTCACGGACTAGCGGGGGGGCGTCAGATACGCAGTATTTT	CASSSRTSGGASDTQYF
TRBJ2-2	-	TRBV5-4	TGTGCCAGCAGGTTTGCCGGGACTTATAACACCGGGGAGCTGTTTTTT	CASRFAGTYNTGELFF
TRBJ2-7	TRBD1	TRBV9	TGTGCCAGCAGCTATGGAACAGGGGGCTACGAGCAGTACTTC	CASSYGTGGYEQYF
TRBJ1-4	-	TRBV5-1	TGCGCCAGCAGCCCCGGGACGGAGGGTGAAAAACTGTTTTTT	CASSPGTEGEKLFF
TRBJ1-2	-	TRBV6-5	TGTGCCAGCAGCCAGCCAGGGGCTAAGAACTATGGCTACACCTTC	CASSQPGAKNYGYTF
TRBJ1-5	TRBD1	TRBV7-8	TGTGCCAGCAGCCCAAGGGGGCCGTATCAGCCCCAGCATTTT	CASSPRGPYQPQHF
TRBJ1-1	-	TRBV10-2	TGCGCCAGCAGTGAGCAGGGTGTGAACACTGAAGCTTTCTTT	CASSEQGVNTEAFF
TRBJ2-7	TRBD2	TRBV7-8	TGTGCCAGCAGCATAACTAGCGCTCTCTACGATTGGCAGTACTTC	CASSITSALYDWQYF
TRBJ2-7	TRBD1	TRBV9	TGTGCCAGCAGCGCCCCCGGGACAGGGGTCAACGAGCAGTACTTC	CASSAPGTGVNEQYF
TRBJ1-2	-	TRBV15	TGTGCCACCAGCAGAGAGACGTCGGGTAGCTACACCTTC	CATSRETSGSYTF
TRBJ2-2	-	TRBV5-4	TGTGCCAGCAGCTCCAACAGGGTTGGGGGGGAGCTGTTTTTT	CASSSNRVGGELFF
TRBJ2-3	TRBD2	TRBV6-1	TGTGCCAGTTCTAGCGGGAGAGTTGCAGATACGCAGTATTTT	CASSSGRVADTQYF
TRBJ1-4	TRBD1	TRBV28	TGTGCCAGCAGTTTAGGGCCGGACAGGGCGAATGAAAAACTGTTTTTT	CASSLGPDRANEKLFF
TRBJ2-6	TRBD1	TRBV5-1	TGCGCCAGCAGCTGGTCTGGGACAGGGGGCTCTGGGGCCAACGTCCTGACTTTC	CASSWSGTGGSGANVLTF
TRBJ2-7	-	TRBV6-1	TGTGCCAGCAGTGAAACCCTGTCGGTGGAGCAGTACTTC	CASSETLSVEQYF
TRBJ2-6	-	TRBV2	TGTGCCAGTTGCTCATGGCTCCTTCCCTCTGGGGCCAACGTCCTGACTTTC	CASCSWLLPSGANVLTF
TRBJ2-1	TRBD2	TRBV6-9	TGTGCCAGCAGTGGGACTAGCGCTGGTGAGCAGTTCTTC	CASSGTSAGEQFF
TRBJ2-3	TRBD1	TRBV6-1	TGTGCCAGCAGTGAAAGGACAGGGGGCAGGGCAGATACGCAGTATTTT	CASSERTGGRADTQYF
TRBJ1-1	TRBD1	TRBV12-5	TGTGCTAGTGGTTTGGACACAGGGGTCTTGAACACTGAAGCTTTCTTT	CASGLDTGVLNTEAFF
TRBJ2-5	TRBD2	TRBV20-1	TGCAGTGCTGGCGGGGGAGAGACCCAGTACTTC	CSAGGGETQYF
TRBJ1-1	TRBD1	TRBV18	TGTGCCAGCTCACCCCGCCCGGGACAGGGGCCGAACACTGAAGCTTTCTTT	CASSPRPGQGPNTEAFF
TRBJ2-6	-	TRBV28	TGTGCCAGCAGTTTGTTTACTGGGGCCAACGTCCTGACTTTC	CASSLFTGANVLTF
TRBJ1-1	-	TRBV29-1	TGCAGCGTTGAAATAGTCCGCACTGAAGCTTTCTTT	CSVEIVRTEAFF
TRBJ2-2	-	TRBV7-9	TGTGCCAGCAGCCCCTCTCAGGTTACCGGGGAGCTGTTTTTT	CASSPSQVTGELFF
TRBJ2-7	TRBD2	TRBV7-2	TGTGCCAGCAGGCAAAGCGGGGCTAGCGGGAGCTACGAGCAGTACTTC	CASRQSGASGSYEQYF
TRBJ2-3	TRBD1	TRBV7-9	TGTGCCAGCAGCTTACCGGGACAGGAGGAAACAGATACGCAGTATTTT	CASSLPGQEETDTQYF
TRBJ2-3	-	TRBV29-1	TGCAGCGTCACTAGCACAGATACGCAGTATTTT	CSVTSTDTQYF
TRBJ2-7	-	TRBV7-7	TGTGCTAGCAGCTTAGGTTCCCAGTACGAGCAGTACTTC	CASSLGSQYEQYF
TRBJ1-2	-	TRBV5-4	TGTGCCAGCAGCTCAGCCCGGGAAGGGGGCTATGGCTACACCTTC	CASSSAREGGYGYTF
TRBJ1-3	-	TRBV28	TGTGCCAGCATCACAGGAAACACCATATATTTT	CASITGNTIYF
TRBJ1-1	TRBD1	TRBV12-5	TGTGCTAGTGGTTTGGCTCCAAAGGACAGGCGAATGAACACTGAAGCTTTCTTT	CASGLAPKDRRMNTEAFF
TRBJ1-2	-	TRBV27	TGTGCCAGCAGCAGCACAGGGTTGGGCTATGGCTACACCTTC	CASSSTGLGYGYTF
TRBJ2-2	-	TRBV19	TGTGCCAGTCGACGCGGAGGGACAGCCCACACCGGGGAGCTGTTTTTT	CASRRGGTAHTGELFF
TRBJ1-1	-	TRBV7-9	TGTGCCAGCAGCCAAGGGGGTACTGAAGCTTTCTTT	CASSQGGTEAFF
TRBJ2-3	TRBD2	TRBV11-2	TGTGCCAGCAGCTCACCTGGACTAGCGGGGACAGATACGCAGTATTTT	CASSSPGLAGTDTQYF
TRBJ2-7	TRBD2	TRBV10-3	TGTGCCATCAGTGAGTCGACTAGCGGGGGGGCGTTCCACGAGCAGTACTTC	CAISESTSGGAFHEQYF
TRBJ2-7	-	TRBV6-1	TGTGCCAGCTCCCCTTATAGACAGGTCTACGAGCAGTACTTC	CASSPYRQVYEQYF